This T cell receptor (beta chain) was found in a study of CD8 T cells in Susac syndrome. The CDR3 extends over 15 amino acids. Trimming took off 0 bases at V and 4 bases at J, with 12 bases between the two ends. Germline CDR1 reads LNHNV; CDR2 reads YYDKDF (reference sequence). A quantity of about 0.45 to 1 ug RNA underwent reverse transcription using random hexamers. One entry per CDR3 protein results from TCRdb running MiXCR on the immunoSEQ multiplex PCR reads. Found here are 200,000 to 250,000 distinct CDR3 sequences, 85% to 95% of them singletons; the top ten hold 0.082%. This chain links TRBV15 with TRBJ1-2; no definite D call. The receptor was derived from a human donor with multiple sclerosis. Sequenced: CD4+ T cells from PBMCs. The chain's CDR3 is CATSRELSRGYGYTF. The CDR3 nucleotides read TGTGCCACCAGCAGAGAATTGTCCAGAGGCTATGGCTACACCTTC.